The 14 T cell receptor beta chains in this list originate from one sample, sequenced in a study of cytomegalovirus exposure and HLA in healthy donors. The repertoire was sequenced with immunoSEQ multiplex PCR; TCRdb's copy has only in-frame clones and lacks some. The repertoire includes about 95,000 clones, about 85% of them detected once, and 20% to 25% sits in the top ten. Sequenced: PBMCs. The receptors here all came from a man aged 18 to 29 in good health and CMV-seropositive.

This rearrangement joins TRBV5-4 to TRBJ1-3; 9 positions match TRBD1. Germline CDR1 is SGHNT and CDR2 is YYREEE (reference sequence). The CDR3 sequence is 15 residues long. V dropped 0 bases and J dropped 2; count of bases not matched to a gene: 0. CDR3 coding DNA: TGTGCCAGCAGCTTGGGGACAGGGGCTGGAAACACCATATATTTT. It codes for CASSLGTGAGNTIYF. Full variable domain (remainder filled in from reference TRBV5-4 and TRBJ1-3): ETGVTQSPTHLIKTRGQQVTLRCSSQSGHNTVSWYQQALGQGPQFIFQYYREEENGRGNFPPRFSGLQFPNYSSELNVNALELDDSALYLCASSLGTGAGNTIYFGEGSWLTVV.

The chain couples TRBV29-1 to TRBJ2-4; D is unclear. V shed 7 bases and J shed 3 bases, with 13 bases lying between them. This CDR3 is 13 amino acids long. Germline loops: CDR1 SQVTM, CDR2 ANQGSEA. The CDR3 nucleotides read TGCAGCGCCAAGAGCGAAGACAAAAACATTCAGTACTTC. Amino acid sequence: CSAKSEDKNIQYF. Variable domain in full (rest from reference TRBV29-1 and TRBJ2-4): SAVISQKPSRDICQRGTSLTIQCQVDSQVTMMFWYRQQPGQSLTLIATANQGSEATYESGFVIDKFPISRPNLTFSTLTVSNMSPEDSSIYLCSAKSEDKNIQYFGAGTRLSVL.

The V call is TRBV19, the J call TRBJ2-7; a possible D gene is TRBD2 (5 bases). This CDR3 is built from 17 residues. Germline V gives CDR1 LNHDA, CDR2 SQIVND (reference sequence). Trimming cost V 4 bases and J 3 bases, with 22 bases left between them. The CDR3 DNA reads as TGTGCCAGTAGTAGACGGAGCCCAGCGGCTAAGGGCTACGAGCAGTACTTC. It yields the protein CASSRRSPAAKGYEQYF.

The chain couples TRBV28 to TRBJ1-5, with TRBD1 as a possible D gene (6 bases). Trimming removed 1 base from V and 1 base from J, with 11 bases in between. Germline values: CDR1 MDHEN, CDR2 SYDVKM. This CDR3 contains 16 residues. The CDR3 is CASSLFTGISNQPQHF. DNA for the CDR3: TGTGCCAGCAGTTTATTTACAGGGATAAGCAATCAGCCCCAGCATTTT.

The count of this clone is one. Here the CDR3 reads CASSADGNYEQYV. The CDR3 DNA sequence: TGTGCCAGCAGTGCGGACGGGAACTACGAGCAGTACGTC. V gene TRBV28 combines with J gene TRBJ2-7; tentatively, D is TRBD2 (5 bases). V shed 5 bases and J shed 3 bases, with 11 bases lying between them. CDR3 size: 13 residues. Germline V gives CDR1 MDHEN, CDR2 SYDVKM.

The V call is TRBV28, the J call TRBJ2-7, with 10 positions matching TRBD2. The V gene's germline CDR1 is MDHEN and CDR2 SYDVKM. This CDR3 has 13 residues. J gave up 6 bases and V 5 bases, and 4 bases lay outside the gene matches. This CDR3 is CASSLAGEGEQYF. In DNA, the CDR3 is TGTGCCAGCAGTCTAGCGGGAGAGGGCGAGCAGTACTTC. The full variable domain, its missing parts supplied by reference TRBV28 and TRBJ2-7, is DVKVTQSSRYLVKRTGEKVFLECVQDMDHENMFWYRQDPGLGLRLIYFSYDVKMKEKGDIPEGYSVSREKKERFSLILESASTNQTSMYLCASSLAGEGEQYFGPGTRLTVT.

V and J are TRBV4-2 and TRBJ2-5; 10 positions match TRBD2. The J call may not be correct, given that the DNA end is closer to TRBJ2-7. The germline V gene encodes CDR1 LGHNA and CDR2 YNFKEQ. The CDR3 contains 15 residues. Here the CDR3 reads CASSQAGTSAYEQYF. The CDR3 DNA reads TGTGCCAGCAGCCAGGCCGGGACTAGCGCCTACGAGCAGTACTTC.

This clone was seen a single time. The J gene is TRBJ2-2, the V gene TRBV27, with TRBD1 matching over 12 bases. The CDR3 is made up of 16 amino acids. CDR1 is MNHEY and CDR2 is SMNVEV in the germline V gene (reference sequence). The V and J ends lost 0 bases and 8 bases, in that order; junction bases with no gene match: 4. The chain's CDR3 is CASSLSGTGGRGELFF. CDR3 in DNA: TGTGCCAGCAGTTTATCGGGGACAGGGGGCAGGGGGGAGCTGTTTTTT.

The chain has TRBV27 and TRBJ2-1, with TRBD1 matching over 11 bases. Per germline, CDR1 MNHEY and CDR2 SMNVEV (reference sequence). V dropped 5 bases and J dropped 8; count of bases not matched to a gene: 8. CDR3 length equals 15 residues. CDR3 residues: CASSPRTGGKDEQFF. CDR3 in DNA: TGTGCCAGCAGTCCTCGGACAGGGGGCAAGGATGAGCAGTTCTTC.

The chain links TRBV4-1 to TRBJ2-1; 9 bases match TRBD2. The CDR3 has 15 amino acids. V lost 3 bases to trimming and J lost 4 bases; unmatched junction nucleotides: 4. Germline V lookup: CDR1 MGHRA, CDR2 YSYEKL. The CDR3 bases are TGCGCCAGCAGCCATAGCGGGAGTGGGTACAATGAGCAGTTCTTC. The encoded protein is CASSHSGSGYNEQFF.

The J gene is TRBJ1-1, the V gene TRBV6-6, with 9 nucleotides matching TRBD1. The CDR3 covers 12 residues. The germline V gene has CDR1 MNHNY and CDR2 SVGAGI (reference sequence). J gave up 11 bases and V 2 bases, and 3 bases lay outside the gene matches. CDR3 residues: CASSYPGQGAFF. CDR3 nucleotides: TGTGCCAGCAGTTACCCCGGACAGGGGGCTTTCTTT.

CDR3 nucleotide sequence: TGTGCCAGCAGCGCACCCAGGGGGCTCGCCACCGGGGAGCTGTTTTTT. This translates into CASSAPRGLATGELFF. The chain is built from TRBV9 and TRBJ2-2, with 8 bases lining up with TRBD1. Trimming removed 3 bases from V and 4 bases from J; junction bases left unmatched: 8. The CDR3 contains 16 residues. Germline values: CDR1 SGDLS, CDR2 YYNGEE.

The chain joins TRBV15 to TRBJ1-2; no definite D call. Trimming stripped 0 bases from V and 2 bases from J, with 4 bases between. Germline CDR1 reads LNHNV; CDR2 reads YYDKDF (reference sequence). This CDR3 contains 13 residues. CDR3 DNA: TGTGCCACCAGCAGAGAGCAGAACTATGGCTACACCTTC. Protein sequence: CATSREQNYGYTF.

J is TRBJ2-7 and V is TRBV7-3; 7 bases fit TRBD2. V shed 1 base and J 5 bases; nucleotides not matched to a gene: 8. The CDR3 is 15 residues long. Germline CDR1 and CDR2: SGHTA and FQGTGA. CDR3 protein: CASSLKSLAEDEQYV. The CDR3 DNA reads as TGTGCCAGCAGCTTAAAGTCCCTAGCGGAAGACGAGCAGTACGTC.